Below are 5 T cell receptor beta chains sequenced from a single sample in a study of blood T cells in healthy people across ages. PCR was performed a second time for about 7 to 11 cycles using a sample-barcoded 5' primer and a J-beta primer mix. TCRdb processed the 5' RACE reads anew with MiXCR; each CDR3 protein has one entry. The sample includes over a million distinct CDR3 sequences, about 45% of them seen just once. The sample was blood. The receptors derive from a woman younger than 30 in good health.

The chain recombines TRBV5-1 with TRBJ2-4; 7 bases align to TRBD1. The ends lost 0 bases at V and 0 bases at J; junction bases unmatched: 9. Per germline, CDR1 SGHRS and CDR2 YFSETQ. This CDR3 region has 18 residues. The CDR3 bases are TGCGCCAGCAGCTTGGCCTCGGACAGGACACTAGCCAAAAACATTCAGTACTTC. This encodes CASSLASDRTLAKNIQYF. The full variable domain, rest sourced from reference TRBV5-1 and TRBJ2-4, is KAGVTQTPRYLIKTRGQQVTLSCSPISGHRSVSWYQQTPGQGLQFLFEYFSETQRNKGNFPGRFSGRQFSNSRSEMNVSTLELGDSALYLCASSLASDRTLAKNIQYFGAGTRLSVL.

Concerning this clonotype: Being one base from a much bigger clone, this may be a read error. The chain is built from TRBV12-3 or TRBV12-4 and TRBJ2-4; D unclear. The CDR3 runs to 12 residues. Trimming pared 3 bases from V and 7 bases from J, leaving 7 bases between. CDR3 nucleotide sequence: TGTGCCAGCAGTTTGGCATGGAACATTCAGTACTTC. Its protein is CASSLAWNIQYF.

This clonotype was seen a few times. The chain links TRBV20-1 to TRBJ1-5; the D gene is possibly TRBD1 (5 bases). CDR3 size: 15 residues. V dropped 4 bases and J dropped 2 bases, with 15 bases sitting between them. CDR1 is DFQATT, CDR2 SNEGSKA, per germline (reference sequence). This CDR3 is CSAIDPTGGNQPQHF. CDR3 nucleotide sequence: TGCAGTGCTATCGACCCGACGGGGGGCAATCAGCCCCAGCATTTT.

The chain combines TRBV27 with TRBJ1-6; D possibly corresponds to TRBD1 (5 bases). Germline CDR1 and CDR2: MNHEY and SMNVEV (reference sequence). There are 17 residues in the CDR3. Trimming cost V 2 bases and J 0 bases, with 11 bases left between them. The CDR3, as DNA: TGTGCCAGCAGTTTAGGGGACTTGAGCTCCTATAATTCACCCCTCCACTTT. Translation: CASSLGDLSSYNSPLHF.

This clonotype was counted only a few times. This chain uses TRBV20-1 with TRBJ2-7; D gene uncertain. The length of the CDR3 is 13 residues. Looked up from germline, CDR1 is DFQATT and CDR2 is SNEGSKA (reference sequence). Trimming cost V 6 bases and J 0 bases, with 12 bases left between them. This chain's CDR3 is CSADFRLSYEQYF. The CDR3 bases are TGCAGTGCCGACTTCAGGCTCTCCTACGAGCAGTACTTC.